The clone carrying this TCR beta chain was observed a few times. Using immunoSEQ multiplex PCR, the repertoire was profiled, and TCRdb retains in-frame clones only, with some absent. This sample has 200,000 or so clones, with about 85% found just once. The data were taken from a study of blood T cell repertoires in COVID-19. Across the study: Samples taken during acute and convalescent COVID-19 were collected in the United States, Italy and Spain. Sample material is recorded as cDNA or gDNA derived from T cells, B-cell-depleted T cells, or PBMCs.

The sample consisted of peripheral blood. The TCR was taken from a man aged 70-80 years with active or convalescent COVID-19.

CDR3 coding DNA: TGTGCCAGCAGACGGGACACCACCTACACCGGGGAGCTGTTTTTT. Encoded protein: CASRRDTTYTGELFF. The chain uses TRBV2 and TRBJ2-2; a possible D gene is TRBD1 (6 bases). Germline CDR1 is SNHLY and CDR2 is FYNNEI. The CDR3 sequence is 15 residues long. Trimming took off 6 bases at V and 3 bases at J, with 14 bases between the two ends.